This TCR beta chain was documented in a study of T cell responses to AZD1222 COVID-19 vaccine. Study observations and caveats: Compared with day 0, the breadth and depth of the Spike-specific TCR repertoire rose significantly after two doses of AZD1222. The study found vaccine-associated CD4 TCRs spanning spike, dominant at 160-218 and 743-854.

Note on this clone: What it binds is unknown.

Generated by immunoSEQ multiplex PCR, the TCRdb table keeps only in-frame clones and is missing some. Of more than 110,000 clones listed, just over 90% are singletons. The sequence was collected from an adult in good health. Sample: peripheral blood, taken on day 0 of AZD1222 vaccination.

The CDR3 protein is CASSVPPGNTIYF. Written as DNA, the CDR3 is TGTGCCAGCAGCGTACCCCCTGGAAACACCATATATTTT. J is TRBJ1-3 and V is TRBV7-2; D is unclear. The CDR3 runs 13 residues. V was cut by 5 bases and J by 2 bases, with 7 bases left in between. From germline, CDR1 is SGHTA and CDR2 FQGNSA.